What follows is one TCR beta chain and its context. Its specificity is not known. The data are from a study of regulatory T cells in long-lasting Graves disease. General study results and limits: Whereas new patients shared 800 to 1,000 public clonotypes, persistent patients shared more, at a few thousand.

Time point specified: newly diagnosed GD, antithyroid drugs for less than 3 months. Researchers made the TCR library from RNA that was extracted from PBMCs. There are 20 residues in the CDR3. With 3 bases removed from V and 0 bases from J, the gap between germline ends came to 23 bases. The germline gives CDR1 MGHRA, CDR2 YSYEKL. Building the TCR beta libraries relied on iRepertoire HTBI primers, and CDR3 regions underwent Arm-PCR. TCRdb fed the multiplex PCR reads into MiXCR, producing one record per CDR3 protein. The top ten hold approximately 12% of the sample, which has roughly 610,000 distinct CDR3 sequences, roughly a sixth seen once. Separately, the same data were catalogued under a study of T cells in Graves' hyperthyroidism and ophthalmopathy. As that report states: First-round RT-PCR with HTBI primers amplified the TCR CDR3 region.

The sequences come from peripheral blood mononuclear cells (PBMCs), collected at new diagnosis, from a patient treated with antithyroid drugs. The genes are TRBV4-1 and TRBJ2-2; D is unresolved. This clonotype was sampled from a man aged 18 to 29 with Graves disease. The CDR3 spells CASSHESPWSSKANTGELFF. CDR3 DNA sequence: TGCGCCAGCAGCCACGAAAGTCCTTGGAGTTCGAAAGCGAACACCGGGGAGCTGTTTTTT.